Listed below are T cell receptor beta chains from one sample, sequenced in a study of blood T cell repertoires in COVID-19. Only in-frame clones appear in the TCRdb table, and some are missing; sequencing was by immunoSEQ multiplex PCR. This sample has approximately 440,000 clones, with about 90% found just once. Specimen: PBMCs or T cells enriched from blood (not recorded which). Receptors originate from a man younger than 35 who had recovered from COVID-19. The CDR3 runs from the conserved cysteine through the conserved F or W. D genes are given only for firm matches. Some rows have no size entry. The others give once, few or many, or a class for an expanded clone.

NA	NA	TRBV5-1	TRBJ2-2	TGCGCCAGCAGCTTGCCGCCTGAGCAGGCGAACACCGGGGAGCTGTTTTTT	CASSLPPEQANTGELFF
NA	NA	TRBV29-1	TRBJ2-2	TGCAGCGTTGAGGGGGGTGGCGGGGAGCTGTTTTTT	CSVEGGGGELFF
once	NA	TRBV18	TRBJ2-7	TGTGCCAGCTCACCAGGAAGACTTGGCTACGAGCAGTACTTC	CASSPGRLGYEQYF
NA	NA	TRBV29-1	TRBJ2-7	TGCAGCGTTGACTCCGGGAGCGGCGAGCAGTACTTC	CSVDSGSGEQYF
NA	NA	TRBV12-5	TRBJ1-1	TGTGCTAGTGGCGGATCAGGGTCCGCTTTCTTT	CASGGSGSAFF
NA	TRBD2	TRBV27	TRBJ2-7	TGTGCCAGCAGTTCCCTTCTGACTAGCGGGTACGAGCAGTACTTC	CASSSLLTSGYEQYF
NA	TRBD1	TRBV27	TRBJ1-6	TGTGCCAGCAGTTTAGATCAGGGGGGATGGTCACCCCTCCACTTT	CASSLDQGGWSPLHF
NA	NA	TRBV6-5	TRBJ1-1	TGTGCCAGCAGAGTCCCAGGGACTGAAGCTTTCTTT	CASRVPGTEAFF
NA	NA	TRBV30	TRBJ2-2	TGTGCCTGGGGGGTAGCCGGGGAGCTGTTTTTT	CAWGVAGELFF
NA	TRBD2	TRBV25-1	TRBJ2-1	TGTGCCAGCAGTTTGGGACTAGCGGCCTACAATGAGCAGTTCTTC	CASSLGLAAYNEQFF
NA	NA	TRBV28	TRBJ1-5	TGTGCCAGCAGTTTAATTGGGGGCGCGAAGCCCCAGCATTTT	CASSLIGGAKPQHF
NA	TRBD1	TRBV2	TRBJ1-2	TGTGCCAGCCGGGACAGGGGAATAGGCTATGGCTACACCTTC	CASRDRGIGYGYTF
NA	NA	TRBV13	TRBJ1-2	TGTGCCAGCAGGAACGGGGGGTCCTATGGCTACACCTTC	CASRNGGSYGYTF
NA	TRBD1	TRBV9	TRBJ1-1	TGTGCCAGCAGCGCCACCTTAATGGACAGGGGAGGAAGGACTGAAGCTTTCTTT	CASSATLMDRGGRTEAFF
NA	TRBD1	TRBV28	TRBJ1-5	TGTGCCAGCAGCTCGGGGGACAGGGTTCGGGGCAATCAGCCCCAGCATTTT	CASSSGDRVRGNQPQHF
NA	NA	TRBV10-3	TRBJ1-1	TGTGCCATCGGGTGGAGGGATGAAGCTTTCTTT	CAIGWRDEAFF
NA	TRBD2	TRBV18	TRBJ2-3	TGTGCCAGCTCACCGTTTACTATGAGCGGGGGGGCGACAGATACGCAGTATTTT	CASSPFTMSGGATDTQYF
NA	NA	TRBV28	TRBJ2-7	TGTGCCAGCAGTACCGGGACACAGACCTACGAGCAGTACTTC	CASSTGTQTYEQYF
NA	TRBD1	TRBV5-6	TRBJ1-2	TGTGCCAGCAGGTACAGGGGTTGGAATGGCTACACCTTC	CASRYRGWNGYTF
NA	NA	TRBV5-1	TRBJ1-1	TGCGCCAGCAGCTTGGCCGTAAGGGGAATGGCGTCTGAAGCTTTCTTT	CASSLAVRGMASEAFF
NA	NA	TRBV12-3/TRBV12-4	TRBJ1-5	TGTGCCAGCAGTCCAGGGGGCAATCAGCCCCAGCATTTT	CASSPGGNQPQHF
NA	NA	TRBV19	TRBJ1-1	TGTGCCAGTAGTTTGGCGGTCGACACTGAAGCTTTCTTT	CASSLAVDTEAFF
NA	TRBD1	TRBV28	TRBJ2-7	TGTGCCAGCAGTTCGCGAACCGGGACAGGGCACCTCTACGAGCAGTACTTC	CASSSRTGTGHLYEQYF
NA	TRBD1	TRBV6-5	TRBJ1-6	TGTGCCAGCAGACAACAGGGGATGAATTCACCCCTCCACTTT	CASRQQGMNSPLHF
NA	NA	TRBV9	TRBJ2-2	TGTGCCAGCAGCGATACAGCGAACACCGGGGAGCTGTTTTTT	CASSDTANTGELFF
NA	TRBD2	TRBV19	TRBJ2-1	TGTGCCAGTGGGAACGGGGGGGCCTACAATGAGCAGTTCTTC	CASGNGGAYNEQFF
NA	NA	TRBV11-2	TRBJ2-7	TGTGCCAGCAGCTTAGCCCCCGGGCAGGGCTCCTACGAGCAGTACTTC	CASSLAPGQGSYEQYF
few	NA	TRBV11-2	TRBJ1-2	TGTGCCAGCAGCCCTAGAAAGGGGTCCGGCTACACCTTC	CASSPRKGSGYTF
once	TRBD1	TRBV5-1	TRBJ1-6	TGCGCCAGCAGCTTGGGAGACAGGGATAATTCACCCCTCCACTTT	CASSLGDRDNSPLHF